This TCR beta chain derives from a study of T cells in Graves' hyperthyroidism and ophthalmopathy. CDR1 ENHRY and CDR2 SYGVKD come from the germline V gene. The CDR3 length is 15 residues. Diagnoses used clinical symptoms, serum thyroxine and TRAb, thyroid ultrasound and orbital computed tomography. TCR beta CDR3 sequences were amplified from RNA transcripts. TCR CDR3 regions were first amplified by RT-PCR with HTBI primers. MiXCR, applied by TCRdb to the multiplex PCR reads, yields one record per CDR3 protein. This table holds approximately 500,000 distinct CDR3 sequences, roughly 50% found once. As concerns this clonotype: One end of the junction varies from germline; a read error may be responsible.

This sequence was found in a young woman with Graves' hyperthyroidism. The V and J genes are TRBV10-3 and TRBJ1-2; 7 bases agree with TRBD1. The sequencing input was peripheral blood or thyroid tissue (not recorded which). Here the CDR3 reads CTIRRSQGVDYGYTF. For the CDR3, the DNA is TGTACCATCAGACGAAGTCAGGGGGTCGACTATGGCTACACCTTC.